This entry is about one T cell receptor beta chain. No antigen is known for it. Germline values: CDR1 GTSNPN, CDR2 SVGIG (reference sequence). Trimming took 5 bases from V and 1 from J, leaving 11 bases between them. The CDR3 contains 14 residues. General study points: Greatest tumor Treg TCR overlap was with tumor naive CD4+ cells.

Using its own MiXCR run on the 5' RACE reads, TCRdb lists one record per CDR3 protein. Of 50,000 to 65,000 distinct CDR3 sequences listed, roughly 28% are singletons. The clonotype originates from a female donor with breast cancer. The sample comprised tumor-infiltrating memory CD4+ T cells sorted from the breast tumor. Subset of the sample: memory CD4+ T cells, CD4+CD45RO+CD25-. The chain combines TRBV30 with TRBJ2-2; D possibly corresponds to TRBD1 (5 bases). CDR3 in DNA: TGTGCCTGGGGTCCTGACAGGAACACCGGGGAGCTGTTTTTT. It encodes CAWGPDRNTGELFF.